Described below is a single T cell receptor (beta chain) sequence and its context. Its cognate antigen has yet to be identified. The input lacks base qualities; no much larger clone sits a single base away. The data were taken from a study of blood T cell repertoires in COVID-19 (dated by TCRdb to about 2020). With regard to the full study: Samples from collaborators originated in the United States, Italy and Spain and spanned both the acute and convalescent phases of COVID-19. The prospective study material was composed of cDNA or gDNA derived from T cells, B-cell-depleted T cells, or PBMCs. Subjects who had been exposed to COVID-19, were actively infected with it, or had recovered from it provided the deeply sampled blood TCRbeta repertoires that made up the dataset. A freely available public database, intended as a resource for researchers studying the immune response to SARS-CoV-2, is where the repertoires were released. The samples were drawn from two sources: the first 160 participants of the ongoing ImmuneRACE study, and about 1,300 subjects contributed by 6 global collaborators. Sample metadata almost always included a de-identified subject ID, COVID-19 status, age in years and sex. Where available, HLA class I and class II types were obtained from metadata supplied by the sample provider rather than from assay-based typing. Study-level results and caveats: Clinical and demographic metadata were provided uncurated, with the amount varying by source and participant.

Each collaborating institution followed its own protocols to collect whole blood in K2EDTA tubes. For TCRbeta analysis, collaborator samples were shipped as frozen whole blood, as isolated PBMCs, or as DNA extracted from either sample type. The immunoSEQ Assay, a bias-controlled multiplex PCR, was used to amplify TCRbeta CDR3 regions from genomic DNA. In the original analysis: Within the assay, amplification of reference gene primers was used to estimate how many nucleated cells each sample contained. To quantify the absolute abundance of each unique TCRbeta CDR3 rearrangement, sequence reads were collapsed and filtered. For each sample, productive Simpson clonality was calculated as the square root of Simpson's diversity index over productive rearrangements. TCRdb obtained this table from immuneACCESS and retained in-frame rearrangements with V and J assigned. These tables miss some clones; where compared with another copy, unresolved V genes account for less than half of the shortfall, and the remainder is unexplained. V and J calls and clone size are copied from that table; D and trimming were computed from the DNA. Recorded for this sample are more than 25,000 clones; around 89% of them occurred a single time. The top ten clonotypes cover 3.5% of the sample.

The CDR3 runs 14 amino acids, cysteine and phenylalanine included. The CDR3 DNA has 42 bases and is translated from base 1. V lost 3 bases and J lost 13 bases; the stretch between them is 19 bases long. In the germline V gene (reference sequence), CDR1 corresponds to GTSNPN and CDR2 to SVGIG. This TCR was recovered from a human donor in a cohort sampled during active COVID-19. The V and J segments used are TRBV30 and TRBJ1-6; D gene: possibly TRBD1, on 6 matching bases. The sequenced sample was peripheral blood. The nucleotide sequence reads TGTGCCTGGAGCAGGGGCAGGGATTTACGCCCCCTCCACTTT. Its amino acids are CAWSRGRDLRPLHF.